The rows below give T cell receptor beta chains drawn from one sample of a study of cytomegalovirus exposure and HLA in healthy donors. Generated by immunoSEQ multiplex PCR, the TCRdb table keeps only in-frame clones and is missing some. The table has more than 85,000 clones, roughly 80% seen once; the top ten hold 7% to 9%. The sequenced sample was PBMCs. The receptors here all came from a woman aged 45-60 years in good health and CMV-seropositive. The CDR3 runs from the conserved cysteine through the conserved F or W. Clone size is stated in some rows and not others, as once, few, many or a class when expanded.

clone size: few; V gene: TRBV5-1; J gene: TRBJ1-1; CDR3 protein: CASLSGTGNTEAFF
clone size: -; V gene: TRBV9; J gene: TRBJ2-7; CDR3 protein: CASSVEMDTEQYF
clone size: few; V gene: TRBV9; J gene: TRBJ2-3; CDR3 protein: CASSSDRTTSTDTQYF
clone size: -; V gene: TRBV19; J gene: TRBJ2-3; CDR3 protein: CASRGLAGVEDTQYF
clone size: -; V gene: TRBV7-2; J gene: TRBJ2-3; CDR3 protein: CASSPSESTQYF
clone size: -; V gene: TRBV5-1; J gene: TRBJ2-2; CDR3 protein: CASSSKNTGELFF
clone size: few; V gene: TRBV2; J gene: TRBJ2-5; CDR3 protein: CASSETSGEETQYF
clone size: -; V gene: TRBV5-4; J gene: TRBJ2-1; CDR3 protein: CASSTGGSKEYNEQFF
clone size: -; V gene: TRBV19; J gene: TRBJ2-3; CDR3 protein: CASSMGPWRDTDTQYF
clone size: -; V gene: TRBV7-9; J gene: TRBJ1-4; CDR3 protein: CASSPYATNEKLFF
clone size: -; V gene: TRBV7-2; J gene: TRBJ2-3; CDR3 protein: CASSLVEGGPEVDTQYF
clone size: -; V gene: TRBV4-1; J gene: TRBJ2-2; CDR3 protein: CASSHPGTTNTGELFF
clone size: -; V gene: TRBV4-2; J gene: TRBJ2-5; CDR3 protein: CASSPLAGGEETQYF
clone size: -; V gene: TRBV10-3; J gene: TRBJ2-3; CDR3 protein: CAISGGQGRFWDTQYF